These 12 T cell receptor beta chains came from one sample sequenced in a study of identical twins. TCRdb analysed the 5' RACE reads with MiXCR anew, one entry per CDR3 protein. This table has some 250,000 distinct CDR3 sequences, over 9.5% appearing once. The sample was also linked to a second study, of yellow fever vaccine responses in identical twins.

The sample was memory (CD45RO+) T cells sorted from blood. These receptors originate from a woman younger than 30 in good health.

There are a few counts of this clonotype. The J gene is TRBJ2-7, the V gene TRBV27; 9 bases match TRBD1. The CDR3 contains 17 residues. After removal of 5 bases from V and 0 bases from J, the junction contained 11 bases not matched to a gene. The germline CDR1 and CDR2 sequences are MNHEY and SMNVEV (reference sequence). CDR3 sequence reads: CASSALSGTGISYEQYF. The CDR3 region has the DNA TGTGCCAGCAGTGCCCTTTCCGGGACAGGGATCTCCTACGAGCAGTACTTC.

The chain recombines TRBV20-1 with TRBJ2-7, with 7 bases lining up with TRBD1. Germline V gene data show CDR1 as DFQATT and CDR2 as SNEGSKA (reference sequence). V shed 4 bases, J shed 2 bases, and the junction held 8 bases outside the gene matches. The CDR3 totals 14 residues. The CDR3 DNA reads TGCAGTGCTACAACCTCAGGACAGGCCTACGAGCAGTACTTC. Translation: CSATTSGQAYEQYF.

The V and J genes are TRBV10-3 and TRBJ2-5; D is possibly TRBD1 (6 bases). This CDR3 spans 15 amino acids. Germline CDR1 reads ENHRY; CDR2 reads SYGVKD. V dropped 7 bases and J dropped 1 base, with 16 bases sitting between them. CDR3 in DNA: TGTGCCATCACTCCACAGGGTGGGAGCCAAGAGACCCAGTACTTC. As protein: CAITPQGGSQETQYF.

This clonotype appeared a few times. The V gene is TRBV28, the J gene TRBJ2-1, with 12 bases lining up with TRBD2. CDR3 length equals 15 residues. The germline V gene has CDR1 MDHEN and CDR2 SYDVKM. V was pared by 6 bases and J by 7 bases, with 7 bases of the junction left unmatched. CDR3 sequence reads: CASSSTSGGRNEQFF. The CDR3 DNA reads as TGTGCCAGCAGCTCCACTAGCGGGGGGAGGAATGAGCAGTTCTTC.

Ten or more counts support this clonotype. This chain uses TRBV10-3 with TRBJ2-7; 8 bases agree with TRBD1. V was pared by 8 bases and J by 6 bases, with 3 bases of the junction left unmatched. Germline-derived CDR1 and CDR2 are ENHRY and SYGVKD. CDR3 length: 11 residues. In DNA, the CDR3 is TGTGCCATCGGACAGGGAGGCGAGCAGTACTTC. Translation gives CAIGQGGEQYF.

This clonotype was observed at least ten times. The rearrangement uses TRBV29-1 and TRBJ2-1; D not resolved. From germline, CDR1 is SQVTM and CDR2 ANQGSEA. The CDR3 runs to 10 residues. The ends were cut back, 7 bases at V and 7 bases at J, with 8 bases in the middle. The CDR3 DNA follows: TGCAGCGCTTGGGTAAATGAGCAGTTCTTC. Protein: CSAWVNEQFF.

This clonotype has just a few counts. The genes are TRBV27 and TRBJ2-3; D may correspond to TRBD1 or TRBD2 (5 bases each). Trimming shortened V by 2 bases and J by 0 bases, and 15 bases separated the two germline ends. This CDR3 comprises 17 residues. Germline loops: CDR1 MNHEY, CDR2 SMNVEV (reference sequence). The chain's CDR3 is CASSLALRGSSTDTQYF. CDR3 sequence (DNA): TGTGCCAGCAGTTTAGCACTGAGGGGTAGTAGCACAGATACGCAGTATTTT.

This chain joins TRBV2 and TRBJ2-5; D might be TRBD2 (6 bases). The germline V and J ends were trimmed by 8 bases and 5 bases, with 15 bases remaining between them. Germline loops: CDR1 SNHLY, CDR2 FYNNEI. The CDR3 length is 13 residues. The CDR3: CASQGRGSETQYF. In DNA form, the CDR3 reads TGTGCCAGCCAGGGCCGGGGGTCGGAGACCCAGTACTTC.

This clonotype has at least ten counts. V usage is TRBV7-8 and J usage is TRBJ2-7, with D tentatively TRBD2 (5 bases). This CDR3 is 14 amino acids long. The germline V gene encodes CDR1 SGHVS and CDR2 FQNEAQ. V was trimmed by 5 bases and J by 1 base, leaving 12 bases between them. CDR3 bases: TGTGCCAGCAGCCCCGCGGGCAGTTCCTACGAGCAGTACTTC. Translated: CASSPAGSSYEQYF.

This rearrangement joins TRBV4-1 to TRBJ2-1, with 8 bases fitting TRBD2. CDR3 length equals 17 residues. CDR1 and CDR2 from the germline V gene are MGHRA and YSYEKL. V lost 1 base and J lost 4; bases outside the gene matches: 9. In DNA form, the CDR3 reads TGCGCCAGCAGCCAAGTAGAGAGCGGGGGCCCATACAATGAGCAGTTCTTC. Translated: CASSQVESGGPYNEQFF.

V and J are TRBV15 and TRBJ2-7, with a tentative D call TRBD2 (6 bases). CDR1 and CDR2 (germline): LNHNV, YYDKDF (reference sequence). V lost 0 bases and J 0 bases, leaving 18 bases between the germline ends. CDR3 length equals 18 residues. The CDR3 loop reads CATSRDGHGGRASYEQYF. The CDR3 DNA reads TGTGCCACCAGCAGAGATGGGCATGGAGGGCGCGCCTCCTACGAGCAGTACTTC.

Of note for this clonotype: Relative to the germline gene, one junction end is altered; a read error may explain this. The chain recombines TRBV14 with TRBJ1-4; D might be TRBD1 (6 bases). Germline-derived CDR1 and CDR2 are SGHDN and FVKESK. CDR3 length: 14 amino acids. In DNA, the CDR3 is TGTGCCAGCAGCGAAGAGGGGGGAAATGAAAAACTGTTTTTT. Amino acid sequence: CASSEEGGNEKLFF. The complete variable domain, with remaining parts taken from reference TRBV14 and TRBJ1-4, reads EAGVTQFPSHSVIEKGQTVTLRCDPISGHDNLYWYRRVMGKEIKFLLHFVKESKQDESGMPNNRFLAERTGGTYSTLKVQPAELEDSGVYFCASSEEGGNEKLFFGSGTQLSVL.